This is a list of T cell receptor beta chains from one sample in a study of T-cell memory formation after mild COVID-19. TCRdb ran MiXCR on the 5' RACE reads and lists one entry per CDR3 protein. The sample shows about 180,000 distinct CDR3 sequences, approximately 16% of them seen only once. Material: PBMCs or a T cell subset sorted from them (not recorded which). The receptor set was obtained from an adult woman who had mild COVID-19 (a few samples of this study predate the infection). Cell type and time point are not known. CDR3s include the opening cysteine and the closing phenylalanine or tryptophan. D genes are given only for firm matches. The size of a clone is reported for some rows only, either as once, few or many, or as a class for expanded clones.

D gene	V gene	CDR3 length	J gene	clone size	CDR3 DNA	CDR3 protein
NA	TRBV5-1	14	TRBJ2-7	many	TGCGCCAGCAGCTTGTCCGGGCCTCCCTACGAGCAGTACTTC	CASSLSGPPYEQYF
NA	TRBV7-2	14	TRBJ2-5	NA	TGTGCCAGCAGCTTAAGGATCGCAGGCGGGGCCCAGTACTTC	CASSLRIAGGAQYF
NA	TRBV5-1	12	TRBJ1-4	NA	TGCGCCAGCAGCTTGGATGGGGCAGGGGAGTTTTTT	CASSLDGAGEFF
NA	TRBV7-6	10	TRBJ2-7	few	TGTGCCAGCATCCGGAGGGGCTGGTACTTC	CASIRRGWYF
NA	TRBV27	14	TRBJ2-5	few	TGTGCCAGCAGTTTAGCCGGGACGGGGGAGACCCAGTACTTC	CASSLAGTGETQYF
TRBD1	TRBV6-6	16	TRBJ1-2	few	TGTGCCAGCAGTTCCCAGGGGGACAGGCGAAACTATGGCTACACCTTC	CASSSQGDRRNYGYTF
NA	TRBV21-1	14	TRBJ1-5	NA	TGTGCCACCTTTGGGGCAGGGGATGATCAGCCCCAGCATTTT	CATFGAGDDQPQHF
TRBD2	TRBV7-2	18	TRBJ2-4	few	TGTGCCAGCAGTCTCTCCCCGTTACGCCGGGGGGACAAAAACATTCAGTACTTC	CASSLSPLRRGDKNIQYF
NA	TRBV29-1	13	TRBJ2-5	few	TGCAGCGTTTGCCTGAACAGGGCCGGGACCCAGTACTTC	CSVCLNRAGTQYF
NA	TRBV5-6	17	TRBJ1-4	NA	TGTGCCAGCAGCTTGCGGGTGAGACAGGCGATTAATGAAAAACTGTTTTTT	CASSLRVRQAINEKLFF
TRBD1	TRBV5-1	16	TRBJ2-2	many	TGCGCCAGCAGCCCTCGACAGGGACGGGGTACCGGGGAGCTGTTTTTT	CASSPRQGRGTGELFF
TRBD1	TRBV5-6	16	TRBJ2-1	few	TGTGCCAGCAGCTTGAACAGGGGAAGAAATAAGAATGAGCAGTTCTTC	CASSLNRGRNKNEQFF
TRBD2	TRBV20-1	15	TRBJ2-1	once	TGCAGTGCTTCGGACAGCGGGAGTTGGTTTAGTGAGCAGTTCTTC	CSASDSGSWFSEQFF
TRBD1	TRBV7-3	11	TRBJ2-7	NA	TGTGCCAGGAGGACAGGAACAGGGCAGTACTTC	CARRTGTGQYF
NA	TRBV12-2	15	TRBJ2-7	few	TGTGCAAGTCGCTCAAGCGGACAGGGGGGTTACGAGCAGTACTTC	CASRSSGQGGYEQYF
TRBD2	TRBV20-1	16	TRBJ2-1	NA	TGCAGTGCTAGAGATCTACTAGCGGGAATTTATGGTGAGCAGTTCTTC	CSARDLLAGIYGEQFF
NA	TRBV12-3/TRBV12-4	17	TRBJ2-7	few	TGTGCCAGCAGCCGGAACCCCGGGACGGGACCCTCCTACGAGCAGTACTTC	CASSRNPGTGPSYEQYF